These 17 T cell receptor beta chains were all obtained from the same sample, sequenced in a study of regulatory T cells in long-lasting Graves disease. According to the study, TCR beta libraries were built with iRepertoire HTBI primers and CDR3-region Arm-PCR. TCRdb passed the multiplex PCR reads through MiXCR, listing each CDR3 protein once. The repertoire consists of about 330,000 distinct CDR3 sequences, with roughly 15% occurring once and the leading ten covering around 20%. Time point meaning: newly diagnosed GD, antithyroid drugs for less than 3 months. Researchers made the TCR library from RNA that was extracted from PBMCs. These data are also associated with another study on T cells in Graves' hyperthyroidism and ophthalmopathy.

This specimen consisted of peripheral blood mononuclear cells (PBMCs), obtained at new diagnosis, from a patient treated with antithyroid drugs. Receptors were obtained from a woman aged 18-29 years with Graves disease.

The J gene is TRBJ2-2, the V gene TRBV5-1; the D is unclear. Trimming removed 4 bases at V and 6 bases at J, with 7 bases between. Germline V CDR1 and CDR2: SGHRS, YFSETQ. The CDR3 runs 12 residues. The CDR3 is CASSPNSGELFF. CDR3 nucleotides: TGCGCCAGCAGCCCGAATTCCGGGGAGCTGTTTTTT.

This clonotype was seen at least ten times. The genes are TRBV5-6 and TRBJ1-6; TRBD1 agrees at 8 bases. Unmatched junction bases numbered 1, after V lost 3 bases and J lost 8 bases. There are 13 residues in the CDR3. Germline lookup yields CDR1 SGHDT and CDR2 YYEEEE. The CDR3 DNA reads TGTGCCAGCAGCTCGACAGGGGATTCACCCCTCCACTTT. Amino acid sequence: CASSSTGDSPLHF.

To note about this clonotype: This sequence is one base from a far larger clone and is likely a read error. The V call is TRBV11-2, the J call TRBJ2-1; TRBD2 aligns across 8 bases. Germline CDR1 reads SGHAT; CDR2 reads FQNNGV. The CDR3 runs 14 residues. J gave up 10 bases and V 4 bases, and 9 bases lay outside the gene matches. The CDR3 is CASSSGRAAYEQFF. For the CDR3, the DNA is TGTGCCAGCAGCTCCGGGAGGGCCGCGTACGAGCAGTTCTTC.

A note on this clonotype: One end of the junction is discordant with germline, which a read error may explain. This chain joins TRBV2 and TRBJ2-1; TRBD2 matches 9 bases. Germline loops: CDR1 SNHLY, CDR2 FYNNEI. The CDR3 loop spans 13 amino acids. The CDR3 DNA follows: TGTACCAGCAGTGAAGCGGGGGGAGGTGAGCAGTTCTTC. Its translation: CTSSEAGGGEQFF.

The sample holds many counts of this clonotype. The junction departs from the called germline gene at one end, perhaps through a read error. The chain couples TRBV11-2 to TRBJ1-2, with D maybe TRBD1 (5 bases). In germline, CDR1 is SGHAT, CDR2 FQNNGV. This CDR3 comprises 12 residues. The CDR3 spells CASSLEDSTMAF. The CDR3 bases are TGTGCCAGCAGCTTAGAAGACAGTACCATGGCCTTC.

Many counts were recorded for this clonotype. The gene calls are TRBV5-1 and TRBJ2-1, with 8 bases matching TRBD2. After removal of 0 bases from V and 7 bases from J, the junction contained 6 bases not matched to a gene. Germline CDR1 and CDR2: SGHRS and YFSETQ. The length of the CDR3 is 15 residues. For the CDR3, the DNA is TGCGCCAGCAGCTTGGCAGCGGGAGTTCGAAATGAGCAGTTCTTC. It is translated as CASSLAAGVRNEQFF.

This clonotype showed up many times. The chain joins TRBV10-1 to TRBJ2-3; TRBD2 matches at 10 bases. Germline-derived CDR1 and CDR2 are WNHNN and SYGVQD (reference sequence). This CDR3 is built from 15 residues. Trimming removed 8 bases from V and 0 bases from J; junction bases left unmatched: 5. CDR3 sequence: CASSYSGRSTDTQYF. The CDR3 bases are TGCGCCAGCTCCTATAGCGGGAGGAGCACAGATACGCAGTATTTT.

V and J are TRBV20-1 and TRBJ2-3; TRBD2 matches 7 bases. CDR1 DFQATT and CDR2 SNEGSKA come from the germline V gene (reference sequence). The V and J ends lost 1 base and 4 bases, in that order; junction bases with no gene match: 17. The CDR3 contains 18 residues. The CDR3 sequence: CSARGASGLVEFADTQYF. CDR3 DNA sequence: TGCAGTGCTAGAGGAGCTTCAGGACTAGTCGAATTTGCAGATACGCAGTATTTT.

This clonotype was found many times. The chain recombines TRBV20-1 with TRBJ2-1; 7 nucleotides line up with TRBD2. Looked up from germline, CDR1 is DFQATT and CDR2 is SNEGSKA (reference sequence). V lost 2 bases to trimming and J lost 6 bases; unmatched junction nucleotides: 7. The CDR3 totals 14 residues. The DNA of the CDR3 is TGCAGTGCTAGACGAGCGGGACCGATCAATGAGCAGTTCTTC. As protein: CSARRAGPINEQFF.

The chain joins TRBV3-1 to TRBJ2-5; 11 bases map to TRBD2. CDR3 length: 16 amino acids. V lost 2 bases, J lost 5 bases, and 7 bases stayed unmatched. The germline V gene encodes CDR1 LGHDT and CDR2 YNNKEL (reference sequence). DNA for the CDR3: TGTGCCAGCAGCCAAACTAGCGGGAGTCTAAGGGAGACCCAGTACTTC. Translation: CASSQTSGSLRETQYF.

This clonotype occurred many times. The CDR3 coding sequence is TGCAGTGCTAGAACAGGGGAAGCGACACCCCTCCACTTT. This translates into CSARTGEATPLHF. V usage is TRBV20-1 and J usage is TRBJ1-6, with 7 positions matching TRBD1. The germline V gene encodes CDR1 DFQATT and CDR2 SNEGSKA (reference sequence). The CDR3 length is 13 residues. V gave up 2 bases and J gave up 11 bases; unmatched junction bases: 6.

The chain is built from TRBV6-5 and TRBJ2-2, with 8 nucleotides matching TRBD1. The germline gives CDR1 MNHEY, CDR2 SVGAGI. With V trimmed by 1 base and J by 6 bases, 4 bases remained unmatched. The CDR3 covers 15 residues. The CDR3 DNA is TGTGCCAGCAGTTACTTCCAGGGGGCGGCCGGGGAGCTGTTTTTT. Translated: CASSYFQGAAGELFF.

V is TRBV5-1 and J is TRBJ2-1; 7 positions match TRBD2. V dropped 6 bases and J dropped 6; count of bases not matched to a gene: 9. The CDR3 loop spans 14 amino acids. Germline assignment: CDR1 SGHRS and CDR2 YFSETQ. The CDR3 region has the DNA TGCGCCAGCAAAAGCGGGACCCGTCGCAATGAGCAGTTCTTC. Protein sequence: CASKSGTRRNEQFF.

This clonotype occurred many times. The rearrangement uses TRBV30 and TRBJ2-7; the D is unclear. CDR3 length: 11 amino acids. V lost 0 bases to trimming and J lost 7 bases, with 7 bases between them. Germline V gives CDR1 GTSNPN, CDR2 SVGIG (reference sequence). CDR3 sequence reads: CAWSVIGEQYF. CDR3 in DNA: TGTGCCTGGAGTGTAATAGGGGAGCAGTACTTC.

This clonotype has a count of ten or more. The chain combines TRBV2 with TRBJ1-2; possible D gene TRBD1, 6 bases. Trimming shortened V by 10 bases and J by 5 bases, and 14 bases separated the two germline ends. This CDR3 has 12 residues. Germline loops: CDR1 SNHLY, CDR2 FYNNEI. DNA for the CDR3: TGTGCCACCGCGCAGGGGACATATGGCTACACCTTC. Protein sequence: CATAQGTYGYTF.

The chain joins TRBV4-1 to TRBJ1-5; D not certain. Trimming removed 0 bases at V and 4 bases at J, with 10 bases between. The germline V gene encodes CDR1 MGHRA and CDR2 YSYEKL. CDR3 length equals 15 residues. DNA for the CDR3: TGCGCCAGCAGCCAAGATGCGGGGTGGAATCAGCCCCAGCATTTT. Amino acids: CASSQDAGWNQPQHF.

The chain is built from TRBV7-6 and TRBJ1-1; a possible D gene is TRBD1 (5 bases). This CDR3 has 14 residues. V was shortened by 1 base and J by 3 bases, with 9 bases between the two germline ends. The germline gives CDR1 SGHVS, CDR2 FNYEAQ. In DNA, the CDR3 is TGTGCCAGCAGCTTAGGGGACTCGTACACTGAAGCTTTCTTT. Protein sequence: CASSLGDSYTEAFF.